This T cell receptor (beta chain) was identified during a study of shared clonotypes between healthy human individuals. Comments on this clone: Additional DNA sequences in this sample encode the identical CDR3.

Germline V CDR1 and CDR2: MDHEN, SYDVKM. Trimming took off 1 base at V and 2 bases at J, with 8 bases between the two ends. The length of the CDR3 is 14 residues. Terminally differentiated effector memory CD45RA+ cells were excluded from the naive CD8 cells, which were CD45RO-negative and positively selected for CCR7. Clones were sequenced by immunoSEQ multiplex PCR, and TCRdb holds only the in-frame ones, with some missing. The sample gives around 1.9 million clones, over 85% of which show up once; around 1.8% is in the top ten. The sample was naive CD8+ T cells from PBMCs. This sequence joins TRBV28 and TRBJ1-1; D gene ambiguous. The receptor was isolated from a man younger than 35 in good health. Some clones in this sample may be carry-over from other donors' samples. CDR3 region: CASSLFGLNTEAFF. The CDR3 DNA is TGTGCCAGCAGTTTATTCGGTCTTAACACTGAAGCTTTCTTT.